This T cell receptor (beta chain) is from a study of CD8+ T cells in alopecia areata. Study at large: Treated patients were given oral tofacitinib, which was dosed at 5 to 10 mg twice daily.

RNA was extracted and reverse transcribed into cDNA as the sequencing template. The protocol was immunoSEQ multiplex PCR, while the TCRdb copy is restricted to in-frame clones and leaves out a portion. This table holds roughly 200,000 clones, approximately 47% found once. This clone was picked up many times. Germline CDR1 and CDR2: SGHDN and FVKESK. V was shortened by 3 bases and J by 4 bases, with 12 bases between the two germline ends. This CDR3 contains 14 residues. Treatment indicated: oral pan-JAK inhibitor, 5-10 mg twice daily. The sequences come from CD4+ T cells sorted from blood, collected at approximately week 39, from a patient treated with tofacitinib. The rearrangement joins TRBV14 to TRBJ2-5; possibly TRBD1 for D (6 bases). The receptor comes from a human donor with alopecia areata. The CDR3 sequence is CASSQGARSETQYF. CDR3 sequence (DNA): TGTGCCAGCAGCCAGGGGGCGAGGTCAGAGACCCAGTACTTC.